This entry concerns a single T cell receptor beta chain. Germline CDR1 SGHRS, CDR2 YFSETQ. Germline trimming cut 6 bases from V and 2 bases from J; bases unmatched to any gene: 8. There are 15 residues in the CDR3. The data stem from a study of blood T cell repertoires in COVID-19. Study information: The United States, Italy and Spain were the sources of the acute and convalescent COVID-19 samples.

Source study methods: Nucleated cell counts were estimated from reference gene primer amplification. Profiling relied on immunoSEQ multiplex PCR, and the TCRdb table lists in-frame clones only, not all of them. V and J calls and clone size are as listed in that table; D and trimming were resolved from the DNA. The table shows around 370,000 clones, with more than 70% occurring only once. J is TRBJ2-3 and V is TRBV5-1; 8 bases fit TRBD2. The TCR comes from a woman in her 70s with COVID-19, enrolled during active disease. The sequencing sample was made of peripheral blood. The CDR3 region is CASIPRGGNTDTQYF. The CDR3 region has the DNA TGCGCCAGCATCCCACGGGGGGGAAACACAGATACGCAGTATTTT. The full variable domain, with the rest looked up from reference TRBV5-1 and TRBJ2-3, is KAGVTQTPRYLIKTRGQQVTLSCSPISGHRSVSWYQQTPGQGLQFLFEYFSETQRNKGNFPGRFSGRQFSNSRSEMNVSTLELGDSALYLCASIPRGGNTDTQYFGPGTRLTVL.